One sample yielded the 21 T cell receptor beta chains listed below, sequenced in a study of CD8+CD57+ T cells in acquired aplastic anemia. Genomic DNA, the template, was used for profiling of the TCR beta VDJ and CDR3. TCRdb processed the reads anew with MiXCR; each CDR3 protein has one entry. Of some 190,000 distinct CDR3 sequences listed, 40% to 55% are singletons. The sequenced material came from sorted CD4+, CD8+, or CD8+CD57+ T cells (not recorded which) from PBMCs. The receptors come from a human donor in good health.

As to this clonotype: The junction departs from germline at one end; a sequencing error may be responsible. J is TRBJ1-1 and V is TRBV5-4; TRBD1 might be the D (5 bases). Germline CDR1 and CDR2: SGHNT and YYREEE (reference sequence). The CDR3 has 16 residues. This CDR3 is CASSVGGGSFGTGAFF. DNA of the CDR3: TGTGCCAGCAGCGTCGGGGGAGGTTCGTTTGGCACTGGAGCTTTCTTT.

This clonotype was counted once. V and J are TRBV10-3 and TRBJ2-7; the D gene could be TRBD1 or TRBD2 (5 bases each). This CDR3 contains 13 residues. V was clipped by 6 bases and J by 1 base, with 10 bases between them. Germline V CDR1 and CDR2: ENHRY, SYGVKD. The CDR3 is CAIRWDGSYEQYF. In DNA form, the CDR3 reads TGTGCCATCAGGTGGGACGGTTCCTACGAGCAGTACTTC.

This clonotype was seen repeatedly, ten times or more. This sequence joins TRBV24-1 and TRBJ1-1; D is unresolved. CDR1 is KGHDR, CDR2 SFDVKD, per germline. V was pared by 2 bases and J by 5 bases, with 11 bases between. CDR3 length equals 14 residues. The CDR3 bases are TGTGCCACCAGTGATTCCACCCCCTATACTGAAGCTTTCTTT. It codes for CATSDSTPYTEAFF.

The chain links TRBV5-1 to TRBJ2-3; 14 positions match TRBD2. Unmatched junction bases numbered 3, after V lost 5 bases and J lost 4 bases. The germline V gene has CDR1 SGHRS and CDR2 YFSETQ. This CDR3 has 15 residues. DNA of the CDR3: TGCGCCAGCAGGACGGGACTAGCGGGAGCAGATACGCAGTATTTT. Its translation is CASRTGLAGADTQYF.

This clonotype was seen only once. V and J are TRBV20-1 and TRBJ2-7; 10 bases map to TRBD1. The CDR3 extends over 16 amino acids. Germline-derived CDR1 and CDR2 are DFQATT and SNEGSKA (reference sequence). J lost 6 bases, V lost 0 bases, and 11 bases had no gene match. DNA of the CDR3: TGCAGTGCTAGAGATTATCAGGGACAGGGGTTCTTCGAGCAGTACTTC. It translates to CSARDYQGQGFFEQYF.

The chain carries TRBV10-3 and TRBJ2-6; D is ambiguous. The CDR3 is 15 amino acids. The V gene lost 10 bases and the J gene lost 0 bases, with 13 bases spanning the gap. Germline V CDR1 and CDR2: ENHRY, SYGVKD. DNA of the CDR3: TGTGCCAGCTCCCTACCGGGCTCTGGGGCCAACGTCCTGACTTTC. It encodes CASSLPGSGANVLTF.

As regards this clonotype: A much bigger clone sits one base away, suggesting this may be a read error. The chain carries TRBV12-3 or TRBV12-4 and TRBJ2-7, with 7 bases identical to TRBD2. J was trimmed by 6 bases and V by 4 bases; bases with no gene match: 12. CDR3 length: 15 amino acids. CDR3 region: CASSSRTSNSREQYF. Here the CDR3 DNA reads TGTGCCAGCAGTTCCCGGACTAGTAATAGCCGCGAGCAGTACTTC.

This clonotype came up many times. This chain uses TRBV7-2 with TRBJ2-7; the D call may be TRBD1 or TRBD2 (6 bases each). This CDR3 spans 15 amino acids. V shed 0 bases and J shed 8 bases, with 17 bases lying between them. The V gene's germline CDR1 is SGHTA and CDR2 FQGNSA. As DNA, the CDR3 is TGTGCCAGCAGCTTAGCGTTAGGGGGGCCTACGAAGCAGTACTTC. Translation: CASSLALGGPTKQYF.

This clonotype was picked up many times. The chain combines TRBV20-1 with TRBJ2-4; D is undetermined. V was shortened by 6 bases and J by 0 bases, with 21 bases between the two germline ends. CDR3 length: 17 residues. The germline V gene encodes CDR1 DFQATT and CDR2 SNEGSKA (reference sequence). Here the CDR3 reads CSATPSVRSLAKNIQYF. The CDR3 bases are TGCAGTGCGACGCCGTCGGTTAGGAGCCTAGCCAAAAACATTCAGTACTTC.

This clonotype was seen a handful of times. The rearrangement uses TRBV10-2 and TRBJ2-5; 10 nucleotides align to TRBD1. The length of the CDR3 is 14 residues. Germline values: CDR1 WSHSY, CDR2 SAAADI. Trimming removed 9 bases from V and 5 bases from J; junction bases left unmatched: 9. The CDR3: CASRWGQGLETQYF. In DNA form, the CDR3 reads TGCGCCAGTCGGTGGGGACAGGGGCTGGAGACCCAGTACTTC.

This clonotype came up many times. The chain combines TRBV2 with TRBJ2-3; D ambiguous. This CDR3 spans 19 amino acids. Looked up from germline, CDR1 is SNHLY and CDR2 is FYNNEI. The V end was cut by 6 bases, the J end by 0 bases, with 25 bases between. This CDR3 reads CASSENILKGFSSTDTQYF. CDR3 DNA: TGTGCCAGCAGCGAGAACATACTTAAGGGCTTTTCTAGCACAGATACGCAGTATTTT.

In this sample, this clonotype turned up many times. The V call is TRBV15, the J call TRBJ2-7; 8 nucleotides line up with TRBD2. The J segment lost 2 bases and the V segment lost 0 bases, leaving 9 bases of the junction unmatched. From germline, CDR1 is LNHNV and CDR2 YYDKDF (reference sequence). The CDR3 is 17 residues long. The CDR3 nucleotides read TGTGCCACCAGCAGAGATCGGGTGGCGGGGGGAACCTACGAGCAGTACTTC. This translates into CATSRDRVAGGTYEQYF. The whole variable domain, filled in from reference TRBV15 and TRBJ2-7, reads DAMVIQNPRYQVTQFGKPVTLSCSQTLNHNVMYWYQQKSSQAPKLLFHYYDKDFNNEADTPDNFQSRRPNTSFCFLDIRSPGLGDTAMYLCATSRDRVAGGTYEQYFGPGTRLTVT.

The chain carries TRBV7-3 and TRBJ1-4; D is uncertain. The CDR3 is made up of 13 amino acids. CDR1 and CDR2 from the germline V gene are SGHTA and FQGTGA. Trimming pared 2 bases from V and 8 bases from J, leaving 9 bases between. The CDR3 sequence is CASSLDGYEKLFF. The DNA of the CDR3 is TGTGCCAGCAGCTTAGACGGATACGAAAAACTGTTTTTT.

With respect to this clonotype: An end of the junction does not agree with germline; a read error may underlie this. The V call is TRBV3-1, the J call TRBJ2-3, with 8 positions matching TRBD1. The CDR3 is 15 residues long. The germline V gene encodes CDR1 LGHDT and CDR2 YNNKEL (reference sequence). The CDR3 DNA reads as TGTGCCAGCAGCCGCGGACAGGGAGGCACAGGTACGCAGTATTTT. Translating it yields CASSRGQGGTGTQYF.

The CDR3 protein is CSARDEGRDSPYEQYF. The CDR3 bases are TGCAGTGCTAGAGATGAAGGCCGGGACAGTCCCTACGAGCAGTACTTC. V gene TRBV20-1 combines with J gene TRBJ2-7; TRBD1 agrees at 7 bases. V shed 0 bases, J shed 2 bases, and the junction held 10 bases outside the gene matches. CDR1 is DFQATT and CDR2 is SNEGSKA in the germline V gene (reference sequence). This CDR3 contains 16 residues.

The V and J genes are TRBV11-2 and TRBJ2-3; 7 bases are a match to TRBD1. This CDR3 has 17 amino acids. V lost 1 base and J lost 1; bases outside the gene matches: 8. The V gene's germline CDR1 is SGHAT and CDR2 FQNNGV. The DNA of the CDR3 is TGTGCCAGCAGCTTAGGGGCGTCTGGGACAGGCACAGATACGCAGTATTTT. Translating it yields CASSLGASGTGTDTQYF. The full variable domain, rest sourced from reference TRBV11-2 and TRBJ2-3, is EAGVAQSPRYKIIEKRQSVAFWCNPISGHATLYWYQQILGQGPKLLIQFQNNGVVDDSQLPKDRFSAERLKGVDSTLKIQPAKLEDSAVYLCASSLGASGTGTDTQYFGPGTRLTVL.

V and J are TRBV10-2 and TRBJ2-3, with 9 positions matching TRBD2. From germline, CDR1 is WSHSY and CDR2 SAAADI. V lost 0 bases to trimming and J lost 2 bases; unmatched junction nucleotides: 3. This CDR3 contains 16 residues. The CDR3 sequence: CASSESGGGATDTQYF. The CDR3 region has the DNA TGCGCCAGCAGTGAGTCAGGCGGGGGGGCCACAGATACGCAGTATTTT.

This clonotype showed up just a few times. The V call is TRBV15, the J call TRBJ2-1; 7 bases align to TRBD1. The CDR3 sequence is 15 residues long. Germline loops: CDR1 LNHNV, CDR2 YYDKDF (reference sequence). J gave up 4 bases and V 0 bases, and 3 bases lay outside the gene matches. The CDR3: CATSREGRGYNEQFF. CDR3 in DNA: TGTGCCACCAGCAGAGAGGGCAGGGGGTACAATGAGCAGTTCTTC.

The chain has TRBV7-3 and TRBJ2-1, with unresolved D. With 3 bases removed from V and 9 bases from J, the gap between germline ends came to 12 bases. CDR1 SGHTA and CDR2 FQGTGA come from the germline V gene. This CDR3 is built from 13 residues. The CDR3 loop reads CASSFNGPFEQFF. DNA of the CDR3: TGTGCCAGCAGCTTTAACGGACCATTTGAGCAGTTCTTC.

J is TRBJ2-1 and V is TRBV20-1; possible D gene TRBD2, 5 bases. The germline V and J ends were trimmed by 1 base and 7 bases, with 5 bases remaining between them. The germline V gene encodes CDR1 DFQATT and CDR2 SNEGSKA (reference sequence). The CDR3 totals 11 residues. The CDR3 loop is CSARAGNEQFF. CDR3 bases: TGCAGTGCTAGAGCGGGAAATGAGCAGTTCTTC.

The chain couples TRBV5-5 to TRBJ1-2, with D possibly TRBD1 on 6 matching bases. This CDR3 spans 15 amino acids. Germline CDR1 and CDR2: SGHKS and YYEKEE (reference sequence). Trimming shortened V by 4 bases and J by 5 bases, and 18 bases separated the two germline ends. The CDR3 loop is CASSQDTGTSYGYTF. CDR3 sequence (DNA): TGTGCCAGCAGCCAAGATACAGGGACCAGTTATGGCTACACCTTC.